Sequencing of this T cell receptor beta chain was carried out in a study of T cells in Graves' hyperthyroidism and ophthalmopathy. Diagnostic decisions used clinical symptoms, serum thyroxine and TRAb, thyroid ultrasound and orbital computed tomography. The CDR3 is 15 residues long. Trimming removed 2 bases from V and 6 bases from J; junction bases left unmatched: 10. Per the germline V gene, CDR1 is DFQATT and CDR2 is SNEGSKA (reference sequence). Template material for amplifying TCR beta CDR3 regions consisted of RNA transcripts. The HTBI set primed first-round TCR CDR3 RT-PCR. One entry per CDR3 protein, called by TCRdb with MiXCR from the multiplex PCR reads. Among hundreds of thousands of distinct CDR3 sequences listed, 11% to 15% were seen once. A few counts support this clonotype.

The chain links TRBV20-1 to TRBJ2-1; 7 bases match TRBD2. Sequencing was performed on blood. The source of this sequence is a woman younger than 30 with Graves' hyperthyroidism. CDR3 protein: CSARFSGSGSNEQFF. CDR3 nucleotides: TGCAGTGCTAGATTTAGCGGGTCAGGGAGCAATGAGCAGTTCTTC.